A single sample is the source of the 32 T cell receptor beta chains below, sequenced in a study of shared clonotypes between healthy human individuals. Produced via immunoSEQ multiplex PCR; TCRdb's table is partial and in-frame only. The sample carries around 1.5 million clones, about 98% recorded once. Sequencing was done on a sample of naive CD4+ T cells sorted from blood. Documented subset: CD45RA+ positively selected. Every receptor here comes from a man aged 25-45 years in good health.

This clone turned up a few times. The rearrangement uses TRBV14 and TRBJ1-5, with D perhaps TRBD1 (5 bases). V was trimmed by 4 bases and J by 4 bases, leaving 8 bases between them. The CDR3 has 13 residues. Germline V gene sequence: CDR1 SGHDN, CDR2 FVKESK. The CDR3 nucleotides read TGTGCCAGCAGCCTTTCAGGGAATCAGCCCCAGCATTTT. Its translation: CASSLSGNQPQHF.

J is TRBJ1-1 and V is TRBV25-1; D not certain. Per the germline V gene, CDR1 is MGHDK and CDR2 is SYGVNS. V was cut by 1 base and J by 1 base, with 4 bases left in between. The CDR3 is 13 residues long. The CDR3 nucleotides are TGTGCCAGCAGTGAATTTCAGAACACTGAAGCTTTCTTT. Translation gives CASSEFQNTEAFF.

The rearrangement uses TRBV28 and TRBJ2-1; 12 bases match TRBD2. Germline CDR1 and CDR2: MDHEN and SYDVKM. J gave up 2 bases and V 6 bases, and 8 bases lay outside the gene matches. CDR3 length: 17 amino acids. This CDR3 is CASRILLAGGPYNEQFF. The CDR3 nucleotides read TGTGCCAGCAGGATCCTACTAGCGGGAGGACCCTACAATGAGCAGTTCTTC.

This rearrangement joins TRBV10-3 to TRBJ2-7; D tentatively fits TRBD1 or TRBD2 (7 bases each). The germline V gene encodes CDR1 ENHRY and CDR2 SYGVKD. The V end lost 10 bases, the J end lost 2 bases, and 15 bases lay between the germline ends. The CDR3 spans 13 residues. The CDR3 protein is CATQGRAAYEQYF. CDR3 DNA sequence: TGTGCCACACAGGGGAGGGCGGCCTACGAGCAGTACTTC.

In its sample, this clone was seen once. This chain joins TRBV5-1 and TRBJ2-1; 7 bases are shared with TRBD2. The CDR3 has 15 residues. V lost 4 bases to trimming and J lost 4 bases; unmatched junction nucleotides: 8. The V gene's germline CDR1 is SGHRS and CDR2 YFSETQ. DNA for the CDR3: TGCGCCAGCAGCGCCGAACTAGCGCTTTACAATGAGCAGTTCTTC. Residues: CASSAELALYNEQFF.

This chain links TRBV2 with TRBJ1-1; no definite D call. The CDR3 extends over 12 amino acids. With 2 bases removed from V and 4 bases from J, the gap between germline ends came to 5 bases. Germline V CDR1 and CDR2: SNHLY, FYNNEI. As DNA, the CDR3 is TGTGCCAGCAGTGAATTTTCCACTGAAGCTTTCTTT. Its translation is CASSEFSTEAFF.

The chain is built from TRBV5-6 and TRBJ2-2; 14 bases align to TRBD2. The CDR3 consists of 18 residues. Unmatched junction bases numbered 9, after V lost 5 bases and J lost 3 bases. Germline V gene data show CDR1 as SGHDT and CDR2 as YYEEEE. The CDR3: CASSLTSGRATDTGELFF. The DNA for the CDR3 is TGTGCCAGCAGTCTGACTAGCGGGAGGGCCACGGACACCGGGGAGCTGTTTTTT. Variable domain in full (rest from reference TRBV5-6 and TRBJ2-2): DAGVTQSPTHLIKTRGQQVTLRCSPKSGHDTVSWYQQALGQGPQFIFQYYEEEERQRGNFPDRFSGHQFPNYSSELNVNALLLGDSALYLCASSLTSGRATDTGELFFGEGSRLTVL.

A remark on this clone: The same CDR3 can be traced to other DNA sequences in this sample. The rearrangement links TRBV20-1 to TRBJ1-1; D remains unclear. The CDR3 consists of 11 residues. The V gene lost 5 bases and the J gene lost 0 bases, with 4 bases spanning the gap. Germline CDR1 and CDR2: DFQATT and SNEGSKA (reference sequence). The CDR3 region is CSARLNTEAFF. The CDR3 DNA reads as TGCAGTGCTCGTTTGAACACTGAAGCTTTCTTT.

CDR3 protein: CASSLGLRTDTQYF. CDR3 coding DNA: TGTGCCAGCAGCCTTGGACTCCGCACAGATACGCAGTATTTT. The chain employs TRBV7-3 and TRBJ2-3; TRBD2 is a possible D gene (5 bases). Trimming stripped 5 bases from V and 1 base from J, with 10 bases between. Germline assignment: CDR1 SGHTA and CDR2 FQGTGA. CDR3 length equals 14 residues.

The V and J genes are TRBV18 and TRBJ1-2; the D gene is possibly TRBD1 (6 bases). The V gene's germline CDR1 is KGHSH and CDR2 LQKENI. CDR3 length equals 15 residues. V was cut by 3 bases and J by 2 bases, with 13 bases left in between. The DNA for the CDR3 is TGTGCCAGCTCACCGATGACAGGTCCGAACTATGGCTACACCTTC. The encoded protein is CASSPMTGPNYGYTF. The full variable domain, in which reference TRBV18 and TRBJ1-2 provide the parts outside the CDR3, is NAGVMQNPRHLVRRRGQEARLRCSPMKGHSHVYWYRQLPEEGLKFMVYLQKENIIDESGMPKERFSAEFPKEGPSILRIQQVVRGDSAAYFCASSPMTGPNYGYTFGSGTRLTVV.

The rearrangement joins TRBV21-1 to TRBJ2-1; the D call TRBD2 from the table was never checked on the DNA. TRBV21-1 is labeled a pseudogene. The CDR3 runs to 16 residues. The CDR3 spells CASSSAHGLGYNEQFF. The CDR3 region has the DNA TGTGCCAGCAGCTCCGCCCATGGACTAGGGTACAATGAGCAGTTCTTC.

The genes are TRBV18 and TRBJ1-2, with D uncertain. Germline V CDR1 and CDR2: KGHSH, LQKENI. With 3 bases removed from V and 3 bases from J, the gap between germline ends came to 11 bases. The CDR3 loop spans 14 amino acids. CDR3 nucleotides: TGTGCCAGCTCACCGGGAGCTGGCGACTATGGCTACACCTTC. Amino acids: CASSPGAGDYGYTF.

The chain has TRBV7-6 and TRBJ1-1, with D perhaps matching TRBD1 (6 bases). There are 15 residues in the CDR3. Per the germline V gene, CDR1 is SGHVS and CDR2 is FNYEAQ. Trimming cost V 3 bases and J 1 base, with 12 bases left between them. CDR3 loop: CASSFTRGANTEAFF. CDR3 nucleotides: TGTGCCAGCAGCTTTACTCGGGGGGCGAACACTGAAGCTTTCTTT.

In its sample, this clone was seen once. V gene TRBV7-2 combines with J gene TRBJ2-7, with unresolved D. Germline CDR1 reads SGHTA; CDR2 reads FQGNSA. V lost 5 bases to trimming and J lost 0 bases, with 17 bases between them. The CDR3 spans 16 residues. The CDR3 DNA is TGTGCCAGCAGCCAAGGCTTCGCGTATAGCTCCTACGAGCAGTACTTC. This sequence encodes CASSQGFAYSSYEQYF.

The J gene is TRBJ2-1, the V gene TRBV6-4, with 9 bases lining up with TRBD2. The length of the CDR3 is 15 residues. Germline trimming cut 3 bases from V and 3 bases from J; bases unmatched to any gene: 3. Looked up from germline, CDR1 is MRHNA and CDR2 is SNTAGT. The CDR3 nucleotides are TGTGCCAGCAGTGAGCTAGCGGGACACTACAATGAGCAGTTCTTC. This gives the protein CASSELAGHYNEQFF.

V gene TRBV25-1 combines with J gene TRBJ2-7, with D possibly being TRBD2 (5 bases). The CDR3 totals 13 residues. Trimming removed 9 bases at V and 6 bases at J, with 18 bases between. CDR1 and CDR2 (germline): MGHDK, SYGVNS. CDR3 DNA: TGTGCCAGTAGCTTAGGGAGAGGTGCCGAGCAGTACTTC. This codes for CASSLGRGAEQYF.

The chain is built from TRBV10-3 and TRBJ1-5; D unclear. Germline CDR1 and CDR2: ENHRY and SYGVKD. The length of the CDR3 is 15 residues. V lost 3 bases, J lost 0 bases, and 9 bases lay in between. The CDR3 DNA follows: TGTGCCATCAGTGATGAAGGTATTAGCAATCAGCCCCAGCATTTT. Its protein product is CAISDEGISNQPQHF.

CDR3 DNA sequence: TGTGCCAGCTCACCACATACAGGACGTGAAGCTTTCTTT. Its protein product is CASSPHTGREAFF. This chain connects TRBV18 to TRBJ1-1, with D perhaps matching TRBD1 (5 bases). This CDR3 contains 13 residues. V dropped 1 base and J dropped 7 bases, with 10 bases sitting between them. Germline values: CDR1 KGHSH, CDR2 LQKENI.

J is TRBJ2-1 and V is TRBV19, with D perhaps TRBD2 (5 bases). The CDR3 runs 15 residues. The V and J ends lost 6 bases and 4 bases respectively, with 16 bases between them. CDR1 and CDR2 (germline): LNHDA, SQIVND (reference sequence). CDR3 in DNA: TGTGCCAGTAGAATGAGGGAGATGGGATACAATGAGCAGTTCTTC. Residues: CASRMREMGYNEQFF.

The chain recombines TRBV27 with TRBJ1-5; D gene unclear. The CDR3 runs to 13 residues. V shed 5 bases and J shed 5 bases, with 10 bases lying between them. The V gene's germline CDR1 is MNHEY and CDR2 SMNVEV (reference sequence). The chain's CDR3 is CASSLVTDQPQHF. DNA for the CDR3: TGTGCCAGCAGTCTTGTAACCGATCAGCCCCAGCATTTT.

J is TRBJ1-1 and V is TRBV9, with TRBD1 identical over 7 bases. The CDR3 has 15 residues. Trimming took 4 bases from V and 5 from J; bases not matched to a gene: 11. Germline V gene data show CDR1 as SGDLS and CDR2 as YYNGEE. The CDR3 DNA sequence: TGTGCCAGCAGCTACGGACAGGCCGAGGGAACTGAAGCTTTCTTT. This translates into CASSYGQAEGTEAFF.

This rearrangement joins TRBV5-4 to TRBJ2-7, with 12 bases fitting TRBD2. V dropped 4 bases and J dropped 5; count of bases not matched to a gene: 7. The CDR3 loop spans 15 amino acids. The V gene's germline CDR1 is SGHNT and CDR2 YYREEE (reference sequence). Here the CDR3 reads CASSKTSGRSHEQYF. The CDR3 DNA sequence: TGTGCCAGCAGCAAAACTAGCGGGAGGAGCCACGAGCAGTACTTC. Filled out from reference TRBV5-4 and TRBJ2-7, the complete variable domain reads ETGVTQSPTHLIKTRGQQVTLRCSSQSGHNTVSWYQQALGQGPQFIFQYYREEENGRGNFPPRFSGLQFPNYSSELNVNALELDDSALYLCASSKTSGRSHEQYFGPGTRLTVT.

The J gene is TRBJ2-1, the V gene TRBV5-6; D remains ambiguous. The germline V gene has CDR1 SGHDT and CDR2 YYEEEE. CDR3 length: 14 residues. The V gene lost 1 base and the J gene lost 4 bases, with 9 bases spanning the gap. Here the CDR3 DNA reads TGTGCCAGCAGCTTGTCAGGCTATTACAATGAGCAGTTCTTC. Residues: CASSLSGYYNEQFF.

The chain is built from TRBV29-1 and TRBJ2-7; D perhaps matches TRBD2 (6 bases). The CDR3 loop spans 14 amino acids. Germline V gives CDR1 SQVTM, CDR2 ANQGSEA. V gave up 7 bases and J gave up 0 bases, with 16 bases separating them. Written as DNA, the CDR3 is TGCAGCGCCCGGGACTCTTCAAGCTCCTACGAGCAGTACTTC. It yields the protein CSARDSSSSYEQYF.

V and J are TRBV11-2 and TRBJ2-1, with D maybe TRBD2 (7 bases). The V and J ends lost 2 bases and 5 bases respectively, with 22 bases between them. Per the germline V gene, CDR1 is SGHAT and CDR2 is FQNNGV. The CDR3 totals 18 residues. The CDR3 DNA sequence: TGTGCCAGCAGCTTAAGTTGGCCGCGGGAGAGGGGGGACAATGAGCAGTTCTTC. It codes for CASSLSWPRERGDNEQFF.

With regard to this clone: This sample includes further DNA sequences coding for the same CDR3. Here the CDR3 reads CASRTAGTEAFF. CDR3 bases: TGTGCCAGCAGGACCGCAGGAACTGAAGCTTTCTTT. V usage is TRBV27 and J usage is TRBJ1-1; D call uncertain. Germline loops: CDR1 MNHEY, CDR2 SMNVEV (reference sequence). This CDR3 has 12 residues. Trimming stripped 6 bases from V and 5 bases from J, with 10 bases between.

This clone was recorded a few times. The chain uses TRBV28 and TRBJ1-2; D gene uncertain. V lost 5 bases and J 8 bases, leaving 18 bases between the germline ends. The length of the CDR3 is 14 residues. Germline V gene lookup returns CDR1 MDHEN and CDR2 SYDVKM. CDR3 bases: TGTGCCAGCAGTCCCCCGGGCAGAGGGTTCGGCTACACCTTC. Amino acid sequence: CASSPPGRGFGYTF.

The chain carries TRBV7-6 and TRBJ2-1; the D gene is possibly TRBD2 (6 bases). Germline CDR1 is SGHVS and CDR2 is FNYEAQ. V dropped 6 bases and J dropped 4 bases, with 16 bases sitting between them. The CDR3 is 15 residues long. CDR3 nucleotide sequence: TGTGCCAGCAGGAGCGGGCCGGACATATACAATGAGCAGTTCTTC. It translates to CASRSGPDIYNEQFF.

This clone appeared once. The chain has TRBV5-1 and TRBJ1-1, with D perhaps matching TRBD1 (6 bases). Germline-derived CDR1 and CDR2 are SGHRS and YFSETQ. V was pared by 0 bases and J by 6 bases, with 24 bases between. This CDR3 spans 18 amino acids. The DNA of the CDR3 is TGCGCCAGCAGCTTGGTGGAGGGGAACGGCAGGGGAAGGTCTGAAGCTTTCTTT. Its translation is CASSLVEGNGRGRSEAFF.

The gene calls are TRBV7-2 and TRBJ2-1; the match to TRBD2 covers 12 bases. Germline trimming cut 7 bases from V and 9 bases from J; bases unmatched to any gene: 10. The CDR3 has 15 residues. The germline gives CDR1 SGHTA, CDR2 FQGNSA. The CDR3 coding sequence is TGTGCCAGCACCCCGCGACTAGCGGGAGCCATTGAGCAGTTCTTC. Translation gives CASTPRLAGAIEQFF.

In DNA form, the CDR3 reads TGTGCCAGCACCCACCGGGGGGAGGCCAAAAACATTCAGTACTTC. Encoded protein: CASTHRGEAKNIQYF. The V gene is TRBV5-4, the J gene TRBJ2-4; 7 bases align to TRBD2. V lost 6 bases, J lost 1 base, and 7 bases stayed unmatched. The CDR3 is 15 amino acids. Germline CDR1 SGHNT, CDR2 YYREEE (reference sequence).

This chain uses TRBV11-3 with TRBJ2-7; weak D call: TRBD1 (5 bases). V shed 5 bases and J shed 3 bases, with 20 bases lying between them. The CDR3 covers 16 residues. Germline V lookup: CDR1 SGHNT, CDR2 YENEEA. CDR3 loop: CASSPLGHTTIYEQYF. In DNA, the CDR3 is TGTGCCAGCAGCCCATTAGGACACACTACCATCTACGAGCAGTACTTC.